One sample yielded the 28 T cell receptor beta chains listed below, sequenced in a study of blood T cell repertoires in COVID-19. Produced via immunoSEQ multiplex PCR; TCRdb's table is partial and in-frame only. The sample yields over 25,000 clones, more than 80% seen once. Sequencing was performed on peripheral blood. The source is a human donor in a cohort sampled during active COVID-19.

This clone came up once. The V and J genes are TRBV30 and TRBJ2-3, with 10 nucleotides matching TRBD2. The CDR3 consists of 17 residues. V trimming: 2 bases; J trimming: 2 bases; junction bases outside the gene matches: 10. CDR1 and CDR2 from the germline V gene are GTSNPN and SVGIG (reference sequence). The CDR3 coding sequence is TGTGCCTGGAGTCCCCCCTCACTAGCGGGAATCACAGATACGCAGTATTTT. Protein sequence: CAWSPPSLAGITDTQYF.

J is TRBJ2-3 and V is TRBV10-1; D is perhaps TRBD1 (5 bases). V lost 0 bases to trimming and J lost 2 bases, with 9 bases between them. The CDR3 length is 15 residues. CDR1 is WNHNN and CDR2 is SYGVQD in the germline V gene (reference sequence). Here the CDR3 reads CASSESGRNTDTQYF. CDR3 coding DNA: TGCGCCAGCAGTGAGTCGGGGCGGAACACAGATACGCAGTATTTT.

This sequence joins TRBV5-1 and TRBJ2-7; 10 positions agree with TRBD1. The CDR3 length is 15 residues. Germline trimming cut 4 bases from V and 5 bases from J; bases unmatched to any gene: 9. The V gene's germline CDR1 is SGHRS and CDR2 YFSETQ. The CDR3 DNA sequence: TGCGCCAGCAGCCCAAGGACAGGGGGTAACCACGAGCAGTACTTC. It is translated as CASSPRTGGNHEQYF. Using reference TRBV5-1 and TRBJ2-7 for the parts outside the CDR3, the full variable domain is KAGVTQTPRYLIKTRGQQVTLSCSPISGHRSVSWYQQTPGQGLQFLFEYFSETQRNKGNFPGRFSGRQFSNSRSEMNVSTLELGDSALYLCASSPRTGGNHEQYFGPGTRLTVT.

The V and J genes are TRBV11-2 and TRBJ2-7; no clear D gene. Trimming left V 3 bases short and J 3 bases short, with 6 bases between. The CDR3 sequence is 12 residues long. The germline V gene encodes CDR1 SGHAT and CDR2 FQNNGV. In nucleotides, the CDR3 is TGTGCCAGCAGCTTCCGGTTCTACGAGCAGTACTTC. It translates to CASSFRFYEQYF.

The chain combines TRBV9 with TRBJ1-6; D unresolved. Germline CDR1 and CDR2: SGDLS and YYNGEE. The CDR3 runs to 12 residues. Trimming took off 4 bases at V and 16 bases at J, with 15 bases between the two ends. CDR3: CASSSGGPDLHF. The CDR3 region has the DNA TGTGCCAGCAGCTCAGGAGGTCCCGATCTCCACTTT. Filled out from reference TRBV9 and TRBJ1-6, the complete variable domain reads DSGVTQTPKHLITATGQRVTLRCSPRSGDLSVYWYQQSLDQGLQFLIQYYNGEERAKGNILERFSAQQFPDLHSELNLSSLELGDSALYFCASSSGGPDLHFGNGTRLTVT.

This chain joins TRBV29-1 and TRBJ2-7, with TRBD1 as a possible D gene (6 bases). The CDR3 sequence is 16 residues long. The V gene lost 5 bases and the J gene lost 7 bases, with 27 bases spanning the gap. Germline V gene data show CDR1 as SQVTM and CDR2 as ANQGSEA. CDR3 nucleotide sequence: TGCAGCGTTAAATTGTCCGGGACAAGGGCGATTTGGGAGCAGTACTTC. Protein: CSVKLSGTRAIWEQYF.

The CDR3 sequence: CASSFTGDNSPLHF. DNA for the CDR3: TGTGCCAGCAGCTTCACCGGGGATAATTCACCCCTCCACTTT. The chain recombines TRBV5-5 with TRBJ1-6; D gene uncertain. The CDR3 sequence is 14 residues long. Between the trimmed V and J ends, which lost 2 bases and 5 bases, there was a span of 8 bases. Germline CDR1 is SGHKS and CDR2 is YYEKEE (reference sequence).

The J gene is TRBJ2-7, the V gene TRBV5-8; weak D call: TRBD2 (6 bases). The germline V and J ends were trimmed by 0 bases and 3 bases, with 7 bases remaining between them. Germline V gives CDR1 SGHTS, CDR2 YDEGEE. The CDR3 loop spans 13 amino acids. CDR3 loop: CASSLGTNYEQYF. The CDR3 DNA is TGTGCCAGCAGCTTGGGGACTAACTACGAGCAGTACTTC.

The J gene is TRBJ1-5, the V gene TRBV19, with D possibly being TRBD1 (6 bases). The germline V and J ends were trimmed by 5 bases and 3 bases, with 14 bases remaining between them. The CDR3 contains 15 residues. The germline V gene has CDR1 LNHDA and CDR2 SQIVND (reference sequence). In nucleotides, the CDR3 is TGTGCCAGTAGTCATAACAGGGACCCCAATCAGCCCCAGCATTTT. Residues: CASSHNRDPNQPQHF.

The chain uses TRBV13 and TRBJ2-7; 12 bases are shared with TRBD2. J lost 2 bases, V lost 3 bases, and 8 bases had no gene match. This CDR3 has 17 amino acids. Per germline, CDR1 PRHDT and CDR2 FYEKMQ (reference sequence). CDR3 nucleotide sequence: TGTGCCAGCAGCTTTGGCGGACTAGCGGGACTAGCCTACGAGCAGTACTTC. This translates into CASSFGGLAGLAYEQYF.

This chain joins TRBV6-5 and TRBJ2-5; D is perhaps TRBD2 (6 bases). Trimming removed 6 bases from V and 1 base from J, with 15 bases in between. The CDR3 covers 15 residues. CDR1 and CDR2 from the germline V gene are MNHEY and SVGAGI. DNA of the CDR3: TGTGCCAGCAGCCCACGGGGACTTCCCCAAGAGACCCAGTACTTC. Protein sequence: CASSPRGLPQETQYF.

The J gene is TRBJ2-7, the V gene TRBV11-2, with 9 bases matching TRBD1. V was clipped by 1 base and J by 2 bases; unmatched bases: 3. This CDR3 is built from 15 residues. CDR1 is SGHAT and CDR2 is FQNNGV in the germline V gene. DNA of the CDR3: TGTGCCAGCAGCTTAGGCGGGACAGGGCCCTACGAGCAGTACTTC. It yields the protein CASSLGGTGPYEQYF.

The rearrangement uses TRBV5-1 and TRBJ2-5; 10 bases fit TRBD2. Looked up from germline, CDR1 is SGHRS and CDR2 is YFSETQ. CDR3 length: 15 residues. The J segment lost 7 bases and the V segment lost 0 bases, leaving 6 bases of the junction unmatched. The CDR3, as DNA: TGCGCCAGCAGCTTGGCCGGGACTAGCGAGGGGACCCAGTACTTC. Translated, it gives CASSLAGTSEGTQYF. Filled out from reference TRBV5-1 and TRBJ2-5, the complete variable domain reads KAGVTQTPRYLIKTRGQQVTLSCSPISGHRSVSWYQQTPGQGLQFLFEYFSETQRNKGNFPGRFSGRQFSNSRSEMNVSTLELGDSALYLCASSLAGTSEGTQYFGPGTRLLVL.

This clone was observed a single time. V usage is TRBV28 and J usage is TRBJ1-5; D is unresolved. Deletions cut 6 bases from V and 0 bases from J, with 9 bases between. The length of the CDR3 is 14 residues. CDR1 is MDHEN and CDR2 is SYDVKM in the germline V gene. CDR3 loop: CASSPPYSNQPQHF. CDR3 nucleotide sequence: TGTGCCAGCAGCCCCCCCTATAGCAATCAGCCCCAGCATTTT.

V is TRBV18 and J is TRBJ2-1; 11 bases agree with TRBD2. Germline CDR1 reads KGHSH; CDR2 reads LQKENI. V dropped 1 base and J dropped 8; count of bases not matched to a gene: 7. This CDR3 region has 16 residues. For the CDR3, the DNA is TGTGCCAGCTCACCACTAGCGGGAGGGCCAGGAGATGAGCAGTTCTTC. Translating it yields CASSPLAGGPGDEQFF.

The chain has TRBV5-1 and TRBJ2-7; TRBD1 matches 7 bases. The CDR3 sequence is 13 residues long. Germline V gene lookup returns CDR1 SGHRS and CDR2 YFSETQ. The trim removed 2 bases at V and 7 bases at J, leaving 6 bases unmatched. The CDR3 region is CASSFSRDSEQYF. The CDR3 DNA follows: TGCGCCAGCAGCTTCTCCCGGGACAGTGAGCAGTACTTC.

CDR3 protein: CAWGDSFSSYNEQFF. CDR3 nucleotides: TGTGCCTGGGGGGACAGCTTTAGCTCCTACAATGAGCAGTTCTTC. The genes are TRBV30 and TRBJ2-1; TRBD1 aligns across 7 bases. The CDR3 consists of 15 residues. V gave up 5 bases and J gave up 0 bases; unmatched junction bases: 7. Germline lookup yields CDR1 GTSNPN and CDR2 SVGIG (reference sequence).

The chain uses TRBV19 and TRBJ2-5; 13 nucleotides line up with TRBD2. Germline CDR1 reads LNHDA; CDR2 reads SQIVND (reference sequence). After removal of 5 bases from V and 5 bases from J, the junction contained 14 bases not matched to a gene. The CDR3 length is 18 residues. The CDR3 DNA reads TGTGCCAGTAGTCCCACCCAGGGACTAGCGGGGTTGTGGGAGACCCAGTACTTC. This sequence encodes CASSPTQGLAGLWETQYF.

The J gene is TRBJ2-1, the V gene TRBV27; 9 nucleotides match TRBD2. Germline V lookup: CDR1 MNHEY, CDR2 SMNVEV (reference sequence). The V and J ends lost 7 bases and 0 bases, in that order; junction bases with no gene match: 4. The CDR3 is 15 amino acids. CDR3 in DNA: TGTGCCAGCAACCCGCGGGGGGGCTCCTACAATGAGCAGTTCTTC. Protein: CASNPRGGSYNEQFF.

This chain joins TRBV5-1 and TRBJ1-1; the D is unclear. CDR1 and CDR2 (germline): SGHRS, YFSETQ. Trimming removed 3 bases from V and 7 bases from J, with 7 bases in between. The CDR3 is 11 residues long. CDR3 region: CASSSPYEAFF. The CDR3 DNA is TGCGCCAGCAGCTCCCCCTATGAAGCTTTCTTT.

V is TRBV7-9 and J is TRBJ1-2, with TRBD1 matching 8 bases. Germline V gives CDR1 SEHNR, CDR2 FQNEAQ (reference sequence). Germline trimming cut 1 base from V and 4 bases from J; bases unmatched to any gene: 14. This CDR3 region has 18 residues. CDR3: CASSLGLRGGQELYGYTF. CDR3 bases: TGTGCCAGCAGCTTAGGACTTAGGGGGGGACAGGAGCTCTATGGCTACACCTTC.

This clone was seen a handful of times. V and J are TRBV7-9 and TRBJ2-7, with 8 bases lining up with TRBD1. After removal of 0 bases from V and 4 bases from J, the junction contained 5 bases not matched to a gene. Germline V gives CDR1 SEHNR, CDR2 FQNEAQ (reference sequence). The CDR3 extends over 15 amino acids. CDR3 amino acids: CASSLAAGGAYEQYF. CDR3 nucleotide sequence: TGTGCCAGCAGCTTAGCGGCAGGGGGCGCATACGAGCAGTACTTC.

The chain uses TRBV2 and TRBJ1-2; 7 bases are shared with TRBD1. The CDR3 is made up of 10 amino acids. V lost 6 bases and J lost 12; bases outside the gene matches: 4. Looked up from germline, CDR1 is SNHLY and CDR2 is FYNNEI. The DNA of the CDR3 is TGTGCCAGCAGGGACAGGCGGCACACCTTC. This gives the protein CASRDRRHTF.

This clone was counted a single time. The CDR3 loop reads CASSTGTGAYEQYF. CDR3 coding DNA: TGCGCCAGCAGCACCGGGACAGGGGCCTACGAGCAGTACTTC. The V and J genes are TRBV5-1 and TRBJ2-7; 10 positions agree with TRBD1. V shed 4 bases, J shed 2 bases, and the junction held 3 bases outside the gene matches. This CDR3 is built from 14 residues. CDR1 is SGHRS, CDR2 YFSETQ, per germline.

The chain recombines TRBV28 with TRBJ2-5; TRBD2 agrees at 12 bases. V lost 5 bases and J lost 2; bases outside the gene matches: 12. CDR3 length equals 18 residues. Per the germline V gene, CDR1 is MDHEN and CDR2 is SYDVKM. DNA of the CDR3: TGTGCCAGCAGTGGGGGTCAGACTAGCGGGAGATATCAAGAGACCCAGTACTTC. It yields the protein CASSGGQTSGRYQETQYF.

The chain recombines TRBV28 with TRBJ2-5; 8 positions match TRBD1. Trimming cost V 3 bases and J 3 bases; bases outside gene matches: 9. CDR3 size: 16 residues. The germline CDR1 and CDR2 sequences are MDHEN and SYDVKM. CDR3 sequence: CASSLTGQGSEETQYF. The CDR3 DNA reads as TGTGCCAGCAGTTTGACCGGACAGGGTTCGGAAGAGACCCAGTACTTC.

A single count supports this clone. The CDR3 sequence: CASRRRVAVGYTF. Written as DNA, the CDR3 is TGTGCCAGCCGGCGGAGGGTTGCAGTTGGCTACACCTTC. The genes are TRBV2 and TRBJ1-2, with D hard to call. The length of the CDR3 is 13 residues. Per the germline V gene, CDR1 is SNHLY and CDR2 is FYNNEI. Trimming left V 8 bases short and J 7 bases short, with 17 bases between.

The V call is TRBV6-5, the J call TRBJ2-7, with 8 bases aligning to TRBD2. The germline V gene has CDR1 MNHEY and CDR2 SVGAGI. CDR3 length equals 16 residues. Unmatched junction bases numbered 6, after V lost 0 bases and J lost 2 bases. The CDR3 reads CASSYSRLAGTYEQYF. The CDR3 DNA reads TGTGCCAGCAGTTACTCGAGGCTAGCGGGTACCTACGAGCAGTACTTC.